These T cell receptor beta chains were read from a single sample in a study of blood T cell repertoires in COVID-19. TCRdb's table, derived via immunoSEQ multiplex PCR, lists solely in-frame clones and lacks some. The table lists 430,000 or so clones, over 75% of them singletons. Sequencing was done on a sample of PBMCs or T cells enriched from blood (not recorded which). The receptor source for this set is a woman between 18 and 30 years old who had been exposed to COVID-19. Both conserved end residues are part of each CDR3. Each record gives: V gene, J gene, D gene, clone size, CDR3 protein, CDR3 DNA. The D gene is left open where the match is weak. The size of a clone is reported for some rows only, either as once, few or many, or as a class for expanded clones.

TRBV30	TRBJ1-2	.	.	CAWSVMTADYGYTF	TGTGCCTGGAGTGTAATGACAGCCGACTATGGCTACACCTTC
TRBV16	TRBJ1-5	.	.	CASSQSGGNQPQHF	TGTGCCAGCAGCCAATCGGGAGGCAATCAGCCCCAGCATTTT
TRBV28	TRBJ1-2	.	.	CASSLINPVYGYTF	TGTGCCAGCAGTTTGATCAACCCGGTCTATGGCTACACCTTC
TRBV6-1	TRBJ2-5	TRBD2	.	CASSERGVETQYF	TGTGCCAGCAGTGAGCGGGGGGTAGAGACCCAGTACTTC
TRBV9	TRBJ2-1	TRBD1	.	CASNRQGSYNEQFF	TGTGCCAGCAACCGACAGGGCTCCTACAATGAGCAGTTCTTC
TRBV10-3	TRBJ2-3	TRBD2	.	CAISESSGAWDTQYF	TGTGCCATCAGTGAGTCCAGCGGGGCTTGGGATACGCAGTATTTT
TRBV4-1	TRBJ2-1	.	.	CASSQEMPGELINNEQFF	TGCGCCAGCAGCCAAGAGATGCCAGGGGAATTAATCAACAATGAGCAGTTCTTC
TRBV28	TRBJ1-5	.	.	CASGLLNQPQHF	TGTGCCAGTGGACTGCTAAATCAGCCCCAGCATTTT
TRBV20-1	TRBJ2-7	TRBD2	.	CSASRETSGSNEQYF	TGCAGTGCTAGTAGGGAGACTAGCGGGAGTAACGAGCAGTACTTC
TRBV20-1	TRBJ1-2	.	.	CSASRQVLYGYTF	TGCAGTGCTAGTCGACAGGTACTCTATGGCTACACCTTC
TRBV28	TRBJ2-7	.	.	CASSPHPGSSAYEQYF	TGTGCCAGCAGTCCCCACCCCGGGAGCTCGGCCTACGAGCAGTACTTC
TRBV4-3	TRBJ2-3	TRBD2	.	CASSQELAGTTDTQYF	TGCGCCAGCAGCCAAGAGCTAGCGGGGACCACAGATACGCAGTATTTT
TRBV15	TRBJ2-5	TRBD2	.	CATSREAGTSGGPFQGTQYF	TGTGCCACCAGCAGAGAGGCGGGGACTAGCGGGGGGCCGTTTCAAGGGACCCAGTACTTC
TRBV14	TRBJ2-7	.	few	CASSQVTETYEQYF	TGTGCCAGCAGCCAAGTAACAGAAACCTACGAGCAGTACTTC